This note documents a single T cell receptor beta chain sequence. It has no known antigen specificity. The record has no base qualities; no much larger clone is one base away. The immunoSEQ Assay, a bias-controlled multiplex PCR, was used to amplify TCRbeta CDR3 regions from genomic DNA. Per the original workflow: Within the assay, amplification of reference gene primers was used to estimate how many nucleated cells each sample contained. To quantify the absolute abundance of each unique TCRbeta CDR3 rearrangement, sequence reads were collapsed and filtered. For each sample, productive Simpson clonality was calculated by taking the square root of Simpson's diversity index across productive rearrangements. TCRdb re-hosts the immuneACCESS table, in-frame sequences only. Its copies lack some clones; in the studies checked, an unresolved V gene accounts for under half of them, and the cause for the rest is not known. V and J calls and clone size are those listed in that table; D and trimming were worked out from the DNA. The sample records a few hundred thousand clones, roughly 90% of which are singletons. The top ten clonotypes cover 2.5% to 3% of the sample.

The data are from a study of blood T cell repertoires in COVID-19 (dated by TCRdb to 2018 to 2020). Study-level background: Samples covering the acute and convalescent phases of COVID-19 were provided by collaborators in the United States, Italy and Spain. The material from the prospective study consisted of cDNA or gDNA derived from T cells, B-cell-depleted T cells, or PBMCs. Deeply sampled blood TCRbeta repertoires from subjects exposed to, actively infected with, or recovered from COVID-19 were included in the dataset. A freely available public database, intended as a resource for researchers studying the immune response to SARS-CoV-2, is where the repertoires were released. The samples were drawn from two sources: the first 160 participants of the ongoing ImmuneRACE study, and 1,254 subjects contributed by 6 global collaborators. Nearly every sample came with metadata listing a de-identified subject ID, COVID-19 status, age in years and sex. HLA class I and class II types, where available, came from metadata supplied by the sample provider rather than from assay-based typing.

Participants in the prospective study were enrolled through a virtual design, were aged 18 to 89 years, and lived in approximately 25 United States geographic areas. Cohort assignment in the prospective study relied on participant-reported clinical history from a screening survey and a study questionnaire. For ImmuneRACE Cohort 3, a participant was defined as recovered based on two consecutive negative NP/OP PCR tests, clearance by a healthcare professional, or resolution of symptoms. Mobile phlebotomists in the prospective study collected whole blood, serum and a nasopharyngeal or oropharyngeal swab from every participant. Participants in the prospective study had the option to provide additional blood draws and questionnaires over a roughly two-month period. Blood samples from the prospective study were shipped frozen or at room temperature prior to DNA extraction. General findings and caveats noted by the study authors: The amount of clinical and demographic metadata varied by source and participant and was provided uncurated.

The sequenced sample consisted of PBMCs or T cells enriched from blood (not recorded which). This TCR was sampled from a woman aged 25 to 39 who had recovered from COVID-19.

The DNA sequence reads TGTGCCAGCAGCTTGCGGGTAGCGGGGGCGGAAGAGCAGTTCTTC. Translated, it gives CASSLRVAGAEEQFF. This chain is built from TRBV5-4 and TRBJ2-1, and 9 bases in between align with TRBD2. The germline V gene (reference sequence) supplies CDR1 SGHNT and CDR2 YYREEE. The CDR3 spans 15 residues, from the cysteine through the phenylalanine. CDR3 DNA is the only sequence kept; it has 45 bases, read in frame from the first base. Clipping removes 1 base from V and 10 bases from J, with 9 as the unmatched junction base count.